This T cell receptor beta chain derives from a study of cytomegalovirus exposure and HLA in healthy donors. Vbeta (60) and Jbeta (13) primers were used in the PCR. The assay was immunoSEQ multiplex PCR, and TCRdb's table has in-frame clones only and misses some. The sample yields 150,000 to 200,000 clones, 81% seen once. Trimming shortened V by 3 bases and J by 0 bases, and 12 bases separated the two germline ends. Germline loops: CDR1 GTSNPN, CDR2 SVGIG (reference sequence). The CDR3 extends over 14 amino acids. General observations from the study: For most TCR beta V segments, an earlier analysis put the productive rate at about 87% or about 30% of the time. It was approximately 150 TCR beta chains that were listed as cytomegalovirus-associated.

Notes on this clone: Its specificity is unknown.

This chain joins TRBV30 and TRBJ2-7; D might be TRBD1 (6 bases). The sequencing sample was made of PBMCs. This clonotype originated in a man aged 45-65 years in good health and CMV-seropositive. The CDR3 spells CAWRGAGSSYEQYF. The CDR3 coding sequence is TGTGCCTGGAGGGGGGCAGGGAGCTCCTACGAGCAGTACTTC.